This T cell receptor beta chain was recorded in a study of regulatory dendritic cells for organ transplantation. Assay: immunoSEQ multiplex PCR; the TCRdb copy retains only in-frame clones and omits some. The data contain 20,000 to 25,000 clones, about 70% of them singletons. Turning to this clone: The antigen is undetermined.

FACS sorted CD4+ or CD8+ T cells into CD45RA+ naive and CD45RO+ memory. Study results and limitations: Mature dendritic cells appeared to drive more memory CD8+ clonal expansion than regulatory ones. Naive T cells showed high diversity, memory cells less, memory CD8+ least.

Germline values: CDR1 SGHDT, CDR2 YYEEEE. Unmatched junction bases numbered 3, after V lost 6 bases and J lost 2 bases. The CDR3 has 13 amino acids. Specimen: memory CD4+ T cells from blood. Specified subset: CD45RO+ memory T cells. The chain carries TRBV5-6 and TRBJ1-2; 8 bases line up with TRBD1. This TCR was recovered from a human donor in good health. CDR3 coding DNA: TGTGCCAGCAACCGGGACAGGAACTATGGCTACACCTTC. Protein: CASNRDRNYGYTF.